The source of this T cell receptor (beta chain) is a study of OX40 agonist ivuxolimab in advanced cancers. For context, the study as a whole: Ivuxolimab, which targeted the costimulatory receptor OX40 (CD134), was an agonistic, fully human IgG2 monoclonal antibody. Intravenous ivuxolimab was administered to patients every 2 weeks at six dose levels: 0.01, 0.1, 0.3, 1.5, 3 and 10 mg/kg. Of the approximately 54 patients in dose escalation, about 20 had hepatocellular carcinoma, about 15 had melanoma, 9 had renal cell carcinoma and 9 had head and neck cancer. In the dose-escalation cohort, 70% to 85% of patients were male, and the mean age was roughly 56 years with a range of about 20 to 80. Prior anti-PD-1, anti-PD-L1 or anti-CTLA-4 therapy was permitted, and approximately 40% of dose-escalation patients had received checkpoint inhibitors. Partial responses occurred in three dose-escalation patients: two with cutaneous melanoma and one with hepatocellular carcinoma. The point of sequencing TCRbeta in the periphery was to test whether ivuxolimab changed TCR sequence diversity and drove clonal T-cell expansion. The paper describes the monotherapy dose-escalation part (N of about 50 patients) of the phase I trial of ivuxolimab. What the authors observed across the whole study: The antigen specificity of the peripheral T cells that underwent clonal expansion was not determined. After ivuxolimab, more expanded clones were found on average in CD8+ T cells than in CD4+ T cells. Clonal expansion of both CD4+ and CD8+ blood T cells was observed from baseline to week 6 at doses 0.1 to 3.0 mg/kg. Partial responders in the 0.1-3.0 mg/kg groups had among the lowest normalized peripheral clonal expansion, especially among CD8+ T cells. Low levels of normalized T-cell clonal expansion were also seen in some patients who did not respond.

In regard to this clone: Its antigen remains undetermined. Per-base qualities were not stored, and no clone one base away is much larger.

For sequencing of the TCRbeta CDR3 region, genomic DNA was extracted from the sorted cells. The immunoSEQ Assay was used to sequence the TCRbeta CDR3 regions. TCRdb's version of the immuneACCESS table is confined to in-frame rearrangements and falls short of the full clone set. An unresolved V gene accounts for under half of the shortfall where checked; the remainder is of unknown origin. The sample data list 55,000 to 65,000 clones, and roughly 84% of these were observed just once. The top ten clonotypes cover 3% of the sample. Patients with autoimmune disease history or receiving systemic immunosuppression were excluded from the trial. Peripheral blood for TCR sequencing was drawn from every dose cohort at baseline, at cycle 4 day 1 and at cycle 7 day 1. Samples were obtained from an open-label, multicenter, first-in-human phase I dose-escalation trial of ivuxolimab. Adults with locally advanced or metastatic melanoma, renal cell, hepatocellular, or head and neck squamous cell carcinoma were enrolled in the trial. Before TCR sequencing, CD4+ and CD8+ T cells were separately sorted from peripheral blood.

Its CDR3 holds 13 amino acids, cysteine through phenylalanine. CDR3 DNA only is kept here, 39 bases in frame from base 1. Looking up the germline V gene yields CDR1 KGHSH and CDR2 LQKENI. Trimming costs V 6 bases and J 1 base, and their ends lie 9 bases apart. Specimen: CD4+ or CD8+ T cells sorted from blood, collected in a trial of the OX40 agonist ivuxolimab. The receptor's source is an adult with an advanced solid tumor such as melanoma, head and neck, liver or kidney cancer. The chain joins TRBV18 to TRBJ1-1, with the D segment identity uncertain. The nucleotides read TGTGCCAGCTCCGGGGAGGCGAACACTGAAGCTTTCTTT. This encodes CASSGEANTEAFF.